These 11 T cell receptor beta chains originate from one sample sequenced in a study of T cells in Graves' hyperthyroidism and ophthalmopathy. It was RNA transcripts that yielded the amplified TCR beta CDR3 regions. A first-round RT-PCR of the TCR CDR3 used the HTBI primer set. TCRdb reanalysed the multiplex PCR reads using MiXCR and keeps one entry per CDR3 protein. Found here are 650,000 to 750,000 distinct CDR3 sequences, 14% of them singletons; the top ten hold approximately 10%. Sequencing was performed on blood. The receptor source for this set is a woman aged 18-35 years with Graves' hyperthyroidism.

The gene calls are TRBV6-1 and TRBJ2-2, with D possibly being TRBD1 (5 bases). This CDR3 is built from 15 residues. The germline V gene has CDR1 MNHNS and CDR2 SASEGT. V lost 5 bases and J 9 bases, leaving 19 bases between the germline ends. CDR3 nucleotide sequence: TGTGCCAGCAGTCGCTCTATTGAGCAGGGCTGGGAGCTGTTTTTT. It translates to CASSRSIEQGWELFF.

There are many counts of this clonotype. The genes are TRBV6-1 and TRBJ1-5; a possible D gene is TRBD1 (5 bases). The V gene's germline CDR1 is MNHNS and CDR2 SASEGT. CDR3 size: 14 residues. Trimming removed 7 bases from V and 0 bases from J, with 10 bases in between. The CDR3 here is CASKDIHSNQPQHF. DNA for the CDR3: TGTGCCAGCAAGGACATCCATAGCAATCAGCCCCAGCATTTT.

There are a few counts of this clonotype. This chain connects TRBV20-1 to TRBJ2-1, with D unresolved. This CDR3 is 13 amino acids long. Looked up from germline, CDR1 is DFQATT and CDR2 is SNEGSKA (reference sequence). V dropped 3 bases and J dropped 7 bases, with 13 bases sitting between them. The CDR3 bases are TGCAGTGCTAGGGAGCTACCCAATAATGAGCAGTTCTTC. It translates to CSARELPNNEQFF.

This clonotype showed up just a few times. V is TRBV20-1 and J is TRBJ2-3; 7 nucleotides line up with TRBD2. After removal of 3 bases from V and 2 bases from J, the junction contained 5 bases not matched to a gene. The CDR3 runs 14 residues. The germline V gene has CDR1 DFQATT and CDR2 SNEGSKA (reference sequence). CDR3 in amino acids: CSASEAGPTDTQYF. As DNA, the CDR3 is TGCAGTGCTAGTGAAGCGGGACCCACAGATACGCAGTATTTT.

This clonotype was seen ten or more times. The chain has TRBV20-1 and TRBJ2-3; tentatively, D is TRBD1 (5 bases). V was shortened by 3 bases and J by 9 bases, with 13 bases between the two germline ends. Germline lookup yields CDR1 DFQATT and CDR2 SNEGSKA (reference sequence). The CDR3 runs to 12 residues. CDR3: CSASSDKETQYF. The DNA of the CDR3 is TGCAGTGCTAGTTCGGACAAGGAAACGCAGTATTTT.

The CDR3 spells CASSGTGGNIQYF. For the CDR3, the DNA is TGTGCCAGCAGCGGGACAGGGGGAAACATTCAGTACTTC. The chain couples TRBV7-9 to TRBJ2-4; TRBD1 matches 11 bases. CDR3 length: 13 amino acids. Trimming took 5 bases from V and 6 from J; bases not matched to a gene: 0. Per the germline V gene, CDR1 is SEHNR and CDR2 is FQNEAQ (reference sequence). Together with reference TRBV7-9 and TRBJ2-4, the CDR3 gives the full variable domain: DTGVSQNPRHKITKRGQNVTFRCDPISEHNRLYWYRQTLGQGPEFLTYFQNEAQLEKSRLLSDRFSAERPKGSFSTLEIQRTEQGDSAMYLCASSGTGGNIQYFGAGTRLSVL.

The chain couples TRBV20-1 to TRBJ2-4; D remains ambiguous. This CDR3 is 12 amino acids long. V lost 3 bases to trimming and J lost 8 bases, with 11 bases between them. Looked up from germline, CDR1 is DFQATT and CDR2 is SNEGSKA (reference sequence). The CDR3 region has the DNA TGCAGTGCTAGTGCTCGGGTGGACATTCAGTACTTC. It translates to CSASARVDIQYF.

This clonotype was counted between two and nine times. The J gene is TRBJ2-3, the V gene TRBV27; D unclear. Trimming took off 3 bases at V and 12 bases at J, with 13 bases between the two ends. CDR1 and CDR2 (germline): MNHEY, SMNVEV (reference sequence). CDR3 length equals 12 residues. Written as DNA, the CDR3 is TGTGCCAGCAGTTTTGGTAGTCCTAGACAGTATTTT. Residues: CASSFGSPRQYF.

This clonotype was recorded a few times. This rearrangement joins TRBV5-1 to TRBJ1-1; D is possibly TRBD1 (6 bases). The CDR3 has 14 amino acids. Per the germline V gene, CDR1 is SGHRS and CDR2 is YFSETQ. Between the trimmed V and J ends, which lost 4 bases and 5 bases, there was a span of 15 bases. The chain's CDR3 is CASSPIQGITEAFF. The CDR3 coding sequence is TGCGCCAGCAGCCCAATCCAGGGGATAACTGAAGCTTTCTTT.

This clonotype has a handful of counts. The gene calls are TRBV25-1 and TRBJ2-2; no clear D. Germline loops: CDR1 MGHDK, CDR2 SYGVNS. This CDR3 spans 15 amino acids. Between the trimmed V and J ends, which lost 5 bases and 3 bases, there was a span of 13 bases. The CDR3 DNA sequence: TGTGCCAGCAGTCGTCTCCGCCCCGACACCGGGGAGCTGTTTTTT. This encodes CASSRLRPDTGELFF.

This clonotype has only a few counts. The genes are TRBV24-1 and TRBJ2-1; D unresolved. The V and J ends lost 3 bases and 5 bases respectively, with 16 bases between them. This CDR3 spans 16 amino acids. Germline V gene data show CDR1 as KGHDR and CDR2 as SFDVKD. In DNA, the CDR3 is TGTGCCACCAGTGATGCTGCAGGAGATATCAACAATGAGCAGTTCTTC. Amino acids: CATSDAAGDINNEQFF.